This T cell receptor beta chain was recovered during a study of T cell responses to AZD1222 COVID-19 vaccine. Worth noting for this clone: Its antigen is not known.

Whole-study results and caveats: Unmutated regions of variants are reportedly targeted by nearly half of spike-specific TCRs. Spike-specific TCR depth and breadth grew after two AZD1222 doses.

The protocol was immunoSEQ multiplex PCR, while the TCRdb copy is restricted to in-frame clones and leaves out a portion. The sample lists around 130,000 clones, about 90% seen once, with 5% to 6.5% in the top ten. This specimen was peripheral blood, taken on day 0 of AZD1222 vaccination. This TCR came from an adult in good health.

The CDR3 loop reads CASSYGQGLLRNTEAFF. The CDR3 bases are TGTGCCAGCAGTTACGGACAGGGTCTTTTGAGGAACACTGAAGCTTTCTTT. J is TRBJ1-1 and V is TRBV28, with 8 bases that match TRBD1. Germline lookup yields CDR1 MDHEN and CDR2 SYDVKM. This CDR3 has 17 residues. V shed 4 bases, J shed 1 base, and the junction held 11 bases outside the gene matches.